The present T cell receptor beta chain was sequenced within a study of CD8 T cells in Susac syndrome. Blood CD8+ and CD4+ T cells underwent high-throughput TCR beta sequencing. The multiple sclerosis controls consisted of treatment-naive patients with relapsing-remitting disease, either stable or active. The authors negatively isolated CD8+ and CD4+ T cells and FACS-enriched TEMRA cells. This CDR3 comprises 14 residues. The V gene end was trimmed by 5 bases and the J gene end by 5 bases; junction bases not matched to a gene: 2. Germline V gene data show CDR1 as SGDLS and CDR2 as YYNGEE. About 0.5 to 1 ug RNA was reverse transcribed with random hexamers. The immunoSEQ assay covered 54 Vbeta and 13 Jbeta segments for CDR3. Each CDR3 protein gets one entry after TCRdb re-called the immunoSEQ multiplex PCR reads with MiXCR. The table includes 250,000 to 300,000 distinct CDR3 sequences, around 84% detected once.

This clonotype appeared a few times. This receptor was identified in a human donor with multiple sclerosis. The chain employs TRBV9 and TRBJ2-1, with 12 bases matching TRBD2. Source material: CD8+ T cells from PBMCs. In DNA, the CDR3 is TGTGCCAGCAGTAGACTAGCGGGAGACAATGAGCAGTTCTTC. Translating it yields CASSRLAGDNEQFF.